This T cell receptor beta chain was found in a study of human CD8 memory T cell subsets (dated by TCRdb to the early 2020s). Background for the entire study: The clonal relationships among stem-like (TSTEM), progenitor exhausted-like (TPEX) and effector memory CD8+ T cell subsets were assessed by comparing the TCRbeta repertoires of these subsets. Six donors each provided TSTEM, TPEX and effector memory subsets, and TCRbeta repertoires were obtained from all six. The paper's findings and limits, for the study overall: Based on Chao1 estimates, TSTEM subsets appeared to have greater repertoire diversity than TPEX subsets, which could potentially reflect a broader range of specificities. Normalized Shannon-Wiener diversity was similarly high in the TSTEM and TPEX subsets, while the effector memory subsets were comparatively less diverse. Sequencing was limited to TCRbeta chains, and the repertoire comparisons were based on about six donors analyzed with paired t-tests and Bonferroni correction. Although both stem-like subsets shared clonotypes with effector memory cells, the overlap between TSTEM and TPEX repertoires was minimal, suggesting distinct antigen spectra for the TSTEM and TPEX subsets.

CCR7+ PD-1- TIGIT- cells were the ones classified as stem-like memory CD8+ T cells (TSTEM). Peripheral blood mononuclear cells were isolated from healthy donor buffy coats by density gradient separation. The study enriched total CD8+ T cells through negative magnetic separation using EasySep or MojoSort CD8+ T cell isolation kits. For each subset, total RNA was extracted using an RNeasy Mini Kit from duplicate vials of about 160,000 sorted CD8+ T cells. PBMCs were used either fresh or after being cryopreserved in fetal bovine serum containing approximately 10% DMSO. Fluorescence-activated cell sorting on a FACSAria III was used to sort the CD8+ T cell subsets to purity. From the cysteine through the phenylalanine, the CDR3 covers 16 amino acids. DNA is not on record. CDR1 and CDR2 were assigned from the germline V gene as SNHLY and FYNNEI. TCRdb names NextSeq 550 as the instrument used. A Human TCR Profiling Kit was used to prepare UMI-labeled 5' RACE TCRbeta libraries. Every TCRbeta library was prepared in parallel with an identical number of PCR cycles. The study's own analysis went as follows. Between roughly 2,800 and 20,000 functional CDR3beta clonotypes were contained in each TCRbeta library. UMI extraction and consensus assembly used MIGEC 1.2.9, requiring at least three reads per UMI. MiXCR 3.0.3 was used to extract in-frame CDR3beta repertoires. Diversity metrics were computed in VDJtools 1.2.1 after downsampling each sample to 42,000 randomly selected UMIs. For the top 3,000 clones of each sample pair, the repertoire overlap metrics D, R and F2 were calculated in VDJtools. Reprocessed by TCRdb, the reads give a single entry per CDR3 protein sequence, without DNA. TCRdb, rather than the study authors, made the V and J calls. Per the sample table, the count is fewer than 8,500 distinct CDR3 sequences. Over 20% of the sample belongs to the ten largest clones.

Details on this clonotype: Its cognate antigen has yet to be identified.

The V and J segments used are TRBV2 and TRBJ2-1; the TCRdb D gene call, TRBD2, has no DNA to confirm it. The TCR sequence derives from a human donor in good health. The sequenced sample consisted of CD8+ stem-like memory T cells (TSCM and TCM) sorted from PBMCs. The intended sense of this specimen's cell subset or site label: stem-like memory CD8 T cells (TSTEM), CCR7+ PD-1- TIGIT-. CDR3 protein: CASSEGRTSGYNEQFF.